The source of this TCR beta chain is a study of shared clonotypes between healthy human individuals. Notes on this clone: Its antigen is as yet unknown.

The naive CD8 subset, CD45RO-negative cells positively selected for CCR7, excluded terminally differentiated effector memory CD45RA+ cells. Notes on the study in general: Rarefaction showed sorted-subset sequencing was incomplete despite large depth. The authors sampled blood alone, and tissue repertoires likely differ.

Clones were read by immunoSEQ multiplex PCR, and TCRdb kept only the in-frame ones, dropping some. The sample holds millions of clones; just over 90% are singletons and the top ten take more than 1.5%. This CDR3 has 17 amino acids. Germline V gene data show CDR1 as KGHSH and CDR2 as LQKENI. The J segment lost 4 bases and the V segment lost 0 bases, leaving 12 bases of the junction unmatched. Sequenced sample: naive CD8+ T cells from PBMCs. This receptor was taken from a man younger than 35 in good health. Some clones in this sample may be carry-over from other donors' samples. The chain uses TRBV18 and TRBJ2-7, with TRBD2 identical over 7 bases. The CDR3 region is CASSPPTPAGVGYEQYF. The CDR3 coding sequence is TGTGCCAGCTCACCACCCACGCCGGCGGGAGTTGGGTACGAGCAGTACTTC.